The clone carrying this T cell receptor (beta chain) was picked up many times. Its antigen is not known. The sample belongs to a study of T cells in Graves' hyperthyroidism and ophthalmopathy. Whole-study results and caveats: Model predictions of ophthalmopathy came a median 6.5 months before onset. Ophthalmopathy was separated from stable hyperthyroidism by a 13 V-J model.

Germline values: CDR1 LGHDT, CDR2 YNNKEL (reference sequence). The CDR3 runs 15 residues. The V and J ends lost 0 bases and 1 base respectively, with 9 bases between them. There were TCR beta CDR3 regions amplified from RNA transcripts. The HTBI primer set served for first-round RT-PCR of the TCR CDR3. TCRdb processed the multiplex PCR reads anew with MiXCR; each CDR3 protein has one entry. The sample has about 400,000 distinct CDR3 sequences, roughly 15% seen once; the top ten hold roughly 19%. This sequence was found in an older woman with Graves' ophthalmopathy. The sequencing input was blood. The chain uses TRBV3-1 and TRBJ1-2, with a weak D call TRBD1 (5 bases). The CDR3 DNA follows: TGTGCCAGCAGCCAAGAGGGAGGGGTTAACTATGGCTACACCTTC. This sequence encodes CASSQEGGVNYGYTF.